This TCR beta chain was identified in a study of beta chain features in type 1 diabetes. Regarding the study as a whole: Patients' naive, central memory and Treg TCRB repertoires seemed closer to one another than those of healthy donors.

The V and J ends lost 5 bases and 4 bases respectively, with 14 bases between them. The length of the CDR3 is 13 residues. Per the germline V gene, CDR1 is SQVTM and CDR2 is ANQGSEA. As every portion of the isolated RNA was reverse transcribed, the sequencing read expressed TCRB transcripts. For naive, central memory and regulatory T cell samples, reads averaged roughly 3.6 million. Sequenced by immunoSEQ multiplex PCR; TCRdb stores in-frame clones only, minus some. The profile shows about 900,000 clones, roughly a sixth of them singletons. As concerns this clone: What it recognizes is unknown.

The chain carries TRBV29-1 and TRBJ2-5, with D possibly being TRBD2 (6 bases). The TCR originated in a woman between 18 and 29 years old in good health. The sequencing input was naive CD4+ T cells from blood. The DNA of the CDR3 is TGCAGCGTTAACTCGCGAGCGGGAGAGACCCAGTACTTC. This sequence encodes CSVNSRAGETQYF.